Listed here is a single T cell receptor (beta chain). The clone's antigen remains unknown. Per-base qualities were not stored, and no clone one base away is much larger. TCRbeta CDR3 regions were amplified from genomic DNA using the immunoSEQ Assay, a bias-controlled multiplex PCR. The original methods were these. Within the assay, amplification of reference gene primers was used to estimate how many nucleated cells each sample contained. Sequence reads were collapsed and filtered to measure the absolute abundance of every unique TCRbeta CDR3 rearrangement. For each sample, productive Simpson clonality was calculated as the square root of Simpson's diversity index over productive rearrangements. TCRdb carries this immuneACCESS record with in-frame sequences only. Its versions omit some clonotypes, under half of them owing to an unresolved V gene in the studies checked, with the rest unexplained. V and J calls plus clone size are reproduced from that table; the DNA served to infer D and trimming. The sample table shows a few hundred thousand clones, and about nine tenths are seen once. Together, the top ten hold 9% to 12% of the sample.

The data are from a study of blood T cell repertoires in COVID-19 (dated by TCRdb to about 2020). General notes on the study: Collaborator samples came from the United States, Italy and Spain and covered acute and convalescent phases of COVID-19. Sample metadata almost always included a de-identified subject ID, COVID-19 status, age in years and sex. The samples were drawn from two sources: the first 160 participants of the ongoing ImmuneRACE study, and 1,000 to 1,500 subjects contributed by 6 global collaborators. Where HLA class I and class II types were available, the types were taken from metadata supplied by the sample provider, not from assay-based typing. The material from the prospective study consisted of cDNA or gDNA derived from T cells, B-cell-depleted T cells, or PBMCs. The repertoires were released in a freely available public database intended as a resource for research on the immune response to SARS-CoV-2. Subjects who had been exposed to COVID-19, were actively infected with it, or had recovered from it provided the deeply sampled blood TCRbeta repertoires that made up the dataset.

From the germline V gene, CDR1 is SGHAT and CDR2 is FQNNGV. The CDR3 numbers 16 residues from cysteine through phenylalanine. The kept DNA is CDR3 alone, 48 bases in frame from the first base. V is pruned by 1 base and J by 3 bases, leaving 5 bases of the junction without a gene match. General findings and caveats noted by the study authors: The quantity of clinical and demographic metadata differed by source and by participant and was supplied without curation.

In the prospective study, participants were 18 to 89 years old, resided in about two dozen geographic areas of the United States, and were enrolled through a virtual design. To assign participants to cohorts, the prospective study relied on clinical history that participants themselves reported in a screening survey and a study questionnaire. Mobile phlebotomists in the prospective study collected whole blood, serum and a nasopharyngeal or oropharyngeal swab from every participant. Prospective study participants could optionally give additional blood draws and questionnaires over an approximately 2-month period. Prospective study blood samples were shipped either frozen or at room temperature before DNA extraction.

Sequencing was done on a sample of PBMCs or T cells enriched from blood (not recorded which). The TCR was taken from a man between 18 and 29 years old with acute COVID-19. The rearranged chain carries TRBV11-2 and TRBJ1-2, with TRBD1 identical over 10 junction bases. The CDR3 reads CASSLVGQGVDYGYTF. The DNA sequence is TGTGCCAGCAGCTTAGTCGGACAGGGGGTCGACTATGGCTACACCTTC.